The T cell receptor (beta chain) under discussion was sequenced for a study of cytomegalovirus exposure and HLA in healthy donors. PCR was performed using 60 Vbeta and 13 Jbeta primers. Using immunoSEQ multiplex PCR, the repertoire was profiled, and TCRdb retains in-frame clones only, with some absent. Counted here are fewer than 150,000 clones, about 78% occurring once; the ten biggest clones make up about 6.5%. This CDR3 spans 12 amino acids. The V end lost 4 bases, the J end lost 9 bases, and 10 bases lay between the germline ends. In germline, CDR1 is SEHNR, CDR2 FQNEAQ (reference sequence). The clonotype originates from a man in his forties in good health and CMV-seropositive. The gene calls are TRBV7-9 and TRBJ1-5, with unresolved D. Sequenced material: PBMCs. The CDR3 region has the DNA TGTGCCAGCAGCTCCGCGGATTCGCCCCAGCATTTT. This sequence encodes CASSSADSPQHF.